This T cell receptor beta chain stems from a study of cytomegalovirus exposure and HLA in healthy donors listed by TCRdb under 2017. For the study in its entirety: According to an earlier analysis of 450 to 650 of the donors, some 170 million T cells yielded over 90 million unique TCR beta sequences and about 300 Gb of sequence data. All discovery cohort repertoires had been generated on a single sequencing platform. The aim of the study was to test whether cataloging public T cell receptors could identify signatures of past pathogen exposure. Using immunosequencing, the study profiled T cell repertoires from around 670 subjects and related those repertoires to cytomegalovirus serostatus. Roughly five DR-DQ haplotypes were treated as single units for association and clustering because of strong linkage in the cohort. Along with the approximately 650-subject first cohort, a separate validation cohort of approximately 110 different subjects was used. Among 398 genotyped donors of the cohort, an average of roughly 240,000 unique TCR beta nucleotide sequences were sequenced per donor, 15% to 20% of them non-productive. Roughly 300 gigabases of sequencing data and around 80 million unique TCR sequences made up an early release that covered some 640 HLA-typed donors. The number of donors typed differed by locus, with roughly 620-630 for A, B, C, DRB1 and DQB1, approximately 500 for DQA1, 600 to 610 for DPA1, and approximately 470 for DPB1. Both class I and class II loci were covered by HLA typing, at four-digit resolution. An earlier analysis of 587 of the donors used high-throughput TCR beta sequencing to judge whether each TCR beta V gene segment behaved as functional or pseudogenic. In a later analysis, previously published TCR beta repertoires from some 640 donors were re-analyzed and high-resolution HLA genotyping was added so that TCR occurrence patterns could be studied. In a later genetic analysis, genome-wide SNP genotypes for about 55% of the roughly 670 donors were used, and that subset was treated as a discovery cohort. Among the roughly 400 genotyped donors, approximately 82% belonged to the genetic ancestry cluster associated with self-reported Caucasian donors. High-throughput TCR immunosequencing, statistical association of individual TCRs with disease status, and machine learning were combined to predict cytomegalovirus infection status. Donor age, sex, ethnicity and CMV serostatus were compiled together with the repertoire data. Rather than drawing on any new phenotypic data, the later analysis identified candidate immune exposures from TCR beta sequences and the way those sequences occurred across donors.

Points on this clone: Its antigen is not yet known. Base quality data are lacking; no much larger clone is found one base away.

Library construction relied on the immunoSEQ multiplex PCR assay. For the multiplex PCR, a mixture combining 60 forward primers for TCR Vbeta segments and 13 reverse primers for TCR Jbeta segments was used. Amplification of the CDR3 region of rearranged TCR beta genes was performed with a multiplex PCR assay on genomic DNA. The amplified TCR beta libraries were sequenced on the Illumina HiSeq System as 87-base-pair reads. The study's own analysis went as follows. A later analysis counted some 80 million unique TCR beta chains across the approximately 700 repertoires, and roughly 9.9 million of these chains were shared by at least two donors. To remove PCR and sequencing errors, raw reads were error-corrected and collapsed into unique sequences using a nearest-neighbor algorithm that merged closely related sequences. To assign V, D and J gene segments, CDR3 sequences were aligned to IMGT reference sequences. For a sequence to be retained, a match of at least six nucleotides to both a V gene segment and a J gene segment was required. Rearrangements were called productive when the CDR3 lacked stop codons and stayed in frame with V and J; all others were non-productive. CDR3 was defined according to IMGT convention as the region running from the second conserved V-encoded cysteine to the conserved J-encoded phenylalanine. In an earlier analysis of approximately 500 of the donors, sequences lacking an unambiguous match to a single V gene segment were excluded. An earlier analysis of a few hundred of the donors called V segments functional above 56.7% productive rearrangements and segregating when the between-donor standard deviation exceeded 5%. A statistical classification framework was built to diagnose cytomegalovirus status from the catalog of TCR beta chain sequences. A later analysis assigned V and J genes by comparing TCR nucleotide sequences with IMGT/GENE-DB human TR gene sequences. Using the TCRdist pipeline, a later analysis assigned CDR3 sequences along with most-parsimonious VDJ recombination scenarios. A later analysis defined each TCR beta chain by its CDR3 amino acid sequence plus V-gene family, and excluded reads lacking a unique V-gene family. In a later analysis, fewer than 650 highly shared, low-generation-probability nucleotide sequences were removed to address suspected cross-contamination and a sequencing artifact. For each public chain, a later analysis derived a clonal expansion index from normalized ranks of inferred template counts within each repertoire. In a later analysis, generation probabilities were computed with a VDJ recombination model fitted to out-of-frame rearrangements, and the resulting probabilities were checked against IGoR. In a later analysis, hypergeometric tests were used to score TCR-TCR, TCR-HLA and TCR-CMV co-occurrence, with a repertoire-size bias correction applied to TCR pairs. False discovery rates were estimated in a later analysis by permuting HLA or CMV assignments 20 times. A later analysis grouped co-occurring TCRs with DBSCAN, adding TCRdist sequence similarity when clustering within HLA-allele-positive subsets. For co-occurrence clustering, repertoires with fewer than 30,000 or more than 120,000 public chains were excluded, along with four or five repertoires with anomalous nucleotide sharing. This is the immuneACCESS table as TCRdb keeps it, with only in-frame sequences that have V and J called. A part of the clones is gone; compared with another copy, unresolved V genes explain less than half, and the rest is unexplained. That table is the source of V, J and clone size, and D and trimming were worked out from the DNA. For this sample the table gives fewer than 120,000 clones, of which about 86% were detected only once. About 1.8% of the sample rests with the top ten.

Broader findings and caveats from the paper: Because counts were too low, about 18 rarely observed V segments, including chromosome 9 orphons, were left out of the earlier analysis of roughly 600 of the donors. The classifier was reported to diagnose cytomegalovirus status with high specificity and sensitivity in both the original cohort and the validation cohort. A few of the identified cytomegalovirus-associated TCR beta chains were confirmed in vitro to be specific for cytomegalovirus antigens. Most TCR sequences were observed very rarely across donors, whereas some public TCRs were present in many individuals. In a later analysis, most CMV-associated TCR beta chains were found to appear HLA-restricted, with HLA associations seemingly driven largely by CMV exposure. A group of highly shared sequence variants was considered likely to be a technical artifact of the sequencing pipeline. Several of the top co-occurrence clusters appeared to be linked to parvovirus B19, influenza, CMV and Epstein-Barr virus, according to a later analysis. The authors suggested that the approach could potentially be generalized to other disease states and immunological phenotypes. Assigning TCR associations to individual alleles was difficult when HLA alleles, especially DR and DQ, strongly co-occurred. In a later analysis, HLA-associated TCR beta chains showed more clonal expansion and lower generation probabilities than non-associated chains that were equally common. The study listed over 150 TCR beta chains as associated with cytomegalovirus. A further reported finding was that TCR beta sequences accurately predicted the HLA-A and HLA-B alleles for most subjects in the first cohort. In a later analysis, around 17,000 TCR beta sequences were associated with specific HLA alleles at a false discovery rate of 0.05. Because some donors lacked HLA typing at each locus, the association tests relied only on the typed subset. Because the 87-base-pair reads could not distinguish some IMGT-functional V segments, including TRBV6-2 and TRBV6-3, those segments were excluded. Immune exposure information for the cohort was limited to CMV serostatus. In a later genetic analysis, a missense DCLRE1C variant was associated with V-gene and J-gene trimming of TCR beta chains, and the association was replicated in an independent cohort. Compared with the roughly 710-donor mean, donors in an Asian-associated ancestry cluster had fewer N-insertions in productive TCRs, according to a later genetic analysis. Linkage disequilibrium might explain the correlated functional status among segregating V segments, but an unknown experimental factor could not be excluded. Sequencing depth was assumed to be roughly uniform across donors in the presence/absence analyses, though that assumption may not hold. Only TCR beta chains were sequenced in this cohort, and the absence of alpha or paired-chain data limited detectable features. In a later analysis, TCR association rates were found to vary across HLA loci, with the most associated TCRs seen for DRB1 alleles and the fewest for HLA-C alleles. In an earlier analysis of roughly 500 of the donors, most TCR beta V segments appeared in productive rearrangements about 90% or about 30% of the time, broadly matching IMGT annotations.

From the cysteine up to the phenylalanine, the CDR3 has a length of 14 residues. This entry keeps only the CDR3 DNA: 42 bases, framed from base 1. The germline V gene supplies CDR1 SGHRS and CDR2 YFSETQ. For this chain, trimming is 4 bases at the V end and 13 bases at the J end, and the number of junction bases without a gene match is 8. The cohort consisted of 670 or so healthy bone marrow donors. All cohort members were sampled while nominally healthy, although unrecorded immune exposures were likely present. The donor was CMV seronegative and belonged to the group of 320 or so seronegative cohort members. Every donor gave a peripheral blood sample, and the peripheral blood mononuclear cells from that sample were used for TCR beta sequencing. Genomic DNA was extracted from the blood cell samples with the Qiagen DNeasy Blood Extraction Kit.

The sequenced sample consisted of PBMCs. This TCR was sampled from a man in his forties in good health and CMV-seronegative. The rearrangement joined TRBV5-1 to TRBJ1-6, with 10 central nucleotides matching TRBD1. The CDR3 protein sequence reads: CASSRTGGEGPLHF. The nucleotide sequence reads TGCGCCAGCAGCCGGACAGGGGGAGAGGGGCCCCTCCACTTT.